The source of this T cell receptor beta chain is a study of graft-versus-host responses after intestinal transplantation. Across the whole study: Every recipient had anti-thymocyte globulin induction and 2 to 4 years of tacrolimus plus steroids. Regarding the study as a whole: Graft-donor T cell macrochimerism coincided with high graft-versus-host to host-versus-graft clonal ratios in allografts. Present in recipient marrow, GvH clones included some that appeared first in ileum or blood.

As for this clone: Its specificity is not known.

Sequencing used immunoSEQ multiplex PCR; TCRdb keeps in-frame clones, though not all of them. Here the sample spans more than 50,000 clones, about nine tenths being singletons. Processing of graft tissue released intraepithelial and lamina propria lymphocytes. The V end lost 2 bases, the J end lost 5 bases, and 11 bases lay between the germline ends. From germline, CDR1 is SGHRS and CDR2 YFSETQ. The CDR3 is made up of 13 amino acids. This sample comprised ileum tissue, obtained less than 400 days after transplant. This TCR derives from a human patient who received an intestinal transplant, so some T cells may come from the graft donor. V is TRBV5-1 and J is TRBJ2-7, with a weak D call TRBD1 (6 bases). The CDR3 spells CASSFSSGDEQYF. Written as DNA, the CDR3 is TGCGCCAGCAGCTTTTCGTCAGGGGACGAGCAGTACTTC. The entire variable domain, with the rest obtained from reference TRBV5-1 and TRBJ2-7, is as follows: KAGVTQTPRYLIKTRGQQVTLSCSPISGHRSVSWYQQTPGQGLQFLFEYFSETQRNKGNFPGRFSGRQFSNSRSEMNVSTLELGDSALYLCASSFSSGDEQYFGPGTRLTVT.